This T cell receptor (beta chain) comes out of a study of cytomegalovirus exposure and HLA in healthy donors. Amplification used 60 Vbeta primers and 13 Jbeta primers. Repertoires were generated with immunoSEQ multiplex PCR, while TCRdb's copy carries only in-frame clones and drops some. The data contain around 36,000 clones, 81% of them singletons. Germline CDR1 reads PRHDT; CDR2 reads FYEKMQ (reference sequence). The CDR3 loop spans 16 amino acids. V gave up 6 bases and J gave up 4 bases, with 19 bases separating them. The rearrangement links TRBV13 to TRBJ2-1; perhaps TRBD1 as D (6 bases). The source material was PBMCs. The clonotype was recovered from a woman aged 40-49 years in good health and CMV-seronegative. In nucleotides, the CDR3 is TGTGCCAGCAGTTCCTACGACAGGAGTCGGTACAATGAGCAGTTCTTC. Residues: CASSSYDRSRYNEQFF.